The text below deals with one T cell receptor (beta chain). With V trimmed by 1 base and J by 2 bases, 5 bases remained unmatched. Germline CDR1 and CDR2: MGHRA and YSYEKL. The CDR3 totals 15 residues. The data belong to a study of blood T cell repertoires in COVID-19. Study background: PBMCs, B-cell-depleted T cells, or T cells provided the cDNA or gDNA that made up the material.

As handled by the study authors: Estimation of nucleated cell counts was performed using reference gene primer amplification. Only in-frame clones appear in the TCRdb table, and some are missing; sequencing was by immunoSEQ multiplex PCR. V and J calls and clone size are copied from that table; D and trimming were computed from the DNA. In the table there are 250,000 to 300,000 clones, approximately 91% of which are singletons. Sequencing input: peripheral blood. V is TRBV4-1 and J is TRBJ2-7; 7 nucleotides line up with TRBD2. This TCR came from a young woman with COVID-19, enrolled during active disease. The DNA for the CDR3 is TGCGCCAGCAGCCAAGCTAGCGGTTCTACCTACGAGCAGTACTTC. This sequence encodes CASSQASGSTYEQYF.